The 7 T cell receptor beta chains reported below all come from one sample, sequenced in a study of human T cells and chemical hapten exposure. TCRdb processed the RACE reads anew with MiXCR; each CDR3 protein has one entry. Among approximately 82,000 distinct CDR3 sequences, approximately 10% were seen once, and the ten largest hold less than 2.5%. As for time point: patch test 1, 2 weeks after DPC sensitization. Treatment noted: therapeutic diphenylcyclopropenone sensitization with weekly scalp DPC. The material sequenced was whole blood, taken in connection with sensitization to the hapten diphenylcyclopropenone (DPC). These receptors came from a man between 35 and 55 years old with alopecia areata. Some clones in this sample may be carry-over from other donors' samples.

V and J are TRBV5-1 and TRBJ2-3, with 12 nucleotides matching TRBD2. V trimming: 6 bases; J trimming: 4 bases; junction bases outside the gene matches: 6. The CDR3 runs to 15 residues. Germline V gene lookup returns CDR1 SGHRS and CDR2 YFSETQ. In nucleotides, the CDR3 is TGCGCCAGCACCCTAGCGGGAGGGCCGTCAGATACGCAGTATTTT. It translates to CASTLAGGPSDTQYF.

This clonotype was counted only a few times. This chain joins TRBV6-1 and TRBJ2-7, with 7 bases fitting TRBD1. Germline CDR1 is MNHNS and CDR2 is SASEGT. This CDR3 is built from 13 residues. The V gene end was trimmed by 8 bases and the J gene end by 1 base; junction bases not matched to a gene: 5. The CDR3 sequence is CASRRQGSYEQYV. The CDR3 bases are TGTGCCAGCCGGAGACAGGGTTCCTACGAGCAGTACGTC.

The chain recombines TRBV14 with TRBJ2-2; D might be TRBD2 (6 bases). The CDR3 is made up of 16 amino acids. CDR1 is SGHDN, CDR2 FVKESK, per germline. Trimming removed 1 base from V and 5 bases from J, with 14 bases in between. DNA of the CDR3: TGTGCCAGCAGCCAAGTGGGGAGGCGAGGGACCGGGGAGCTGTTTTTT. Amino acids: CASSQVGRRGTGELFF.

This clonotype was recorded many times. V is TRBV18 and J is TRBJ1-6; 10 nucleotides line up with TRBD1. V gave up 0 bases and J gave up 9 bases; unmatched junction bases: 8. CDR1 is KGHSH, CDR2 LQKENI, per germline. This CDR3 spans 17 amino acids. The CDR3 sequence is CASSPPRQGASVSPLHF. CDR3 DNA sequence: TGTGCCAGCTCACCACCTCGACAGGGGGCCTCGGTTTCACCCCTCCACTTT.

The rearrangement joins TRBV3-1 to TRBJ2-3; D is perhaps TRBD1 (5 bases). Trimming left V 2 bases short and J 9 bases short, with 30 bases between. Looked up from germline, CDR1 is LGHDT and CDR2 is YNNKEL (reference sequence). CDR3 length equals 19 residues. Written as DNA, the CDR3 is TGTGCCAGCAGCCAATTTCCCGGAGAACTTACTGGGGCACACACAACGCAGTATTTT. As protein: CASSQFPGELTGAHTTQYF.

The chain uses TRBV14 and TRBJ2-6, with D uncertain. Trimming left V 4 bases short and J 4 bases short, with 8 bases between. The germline CDR1 and CDR2 sequences are SGHDN and FVKESK. The length of the CDR3 is 14 residues. CDR3 region: CASSRAGGANVLTF. Written as DNA, the CDR3 is TGTGCCAGCAGCCGCGCAGGAGGGGCCAACGTCCTGACTTTC.

Here the CDR3 reads CASSAQVIGYEQYF. The DNA of the CDR3 is TGTGCCAGCAGTGCACAGGTCATAGGCTACGAGCAGTACTTC. V gene TRBV25-1 combines with J gene TRBJ2-7, with D possibly being TRBD1 (5 bases). The germline V and J ends were trimmed by 4 bases and 3 bases, with 13 bases remaining between them. The CDR3 contains 14 residues. Germline-derived CDR1 and CDR2 are MGHDK and SYGVNS.